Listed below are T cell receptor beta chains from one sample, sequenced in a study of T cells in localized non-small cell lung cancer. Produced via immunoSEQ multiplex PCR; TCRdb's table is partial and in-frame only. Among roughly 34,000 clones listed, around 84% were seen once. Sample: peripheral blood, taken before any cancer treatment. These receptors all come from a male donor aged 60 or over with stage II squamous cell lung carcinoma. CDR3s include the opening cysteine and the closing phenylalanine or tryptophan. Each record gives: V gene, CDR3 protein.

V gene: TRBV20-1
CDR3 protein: CSADKNTEAFF

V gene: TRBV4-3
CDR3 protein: CASSRGLAKETQYF

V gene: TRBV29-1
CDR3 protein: CSLRLDTGELFF

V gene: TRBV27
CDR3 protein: CASKDGASSGNTIYF

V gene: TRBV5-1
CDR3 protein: CASSLGRPGQETQYF

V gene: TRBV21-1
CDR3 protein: CASSKAPSGRDSEQYF

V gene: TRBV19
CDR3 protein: CASTRTAERQPQHF

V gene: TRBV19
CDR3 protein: CASSGDGGPYEQYF

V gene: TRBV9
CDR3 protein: CASSPEWASNEQFF

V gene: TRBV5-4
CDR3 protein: CASSLGTSGRGSYEQYF

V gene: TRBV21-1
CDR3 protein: CASSGTYRGIGTEAFF

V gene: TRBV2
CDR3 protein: CASSDPSIFSEAFF

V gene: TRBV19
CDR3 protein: CASRFDRGHEQYF

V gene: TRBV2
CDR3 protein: CASRAVLGETQYF

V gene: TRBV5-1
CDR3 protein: CASTSQGASTDTQYF

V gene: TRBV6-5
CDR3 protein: CASSAPGTTEAFF

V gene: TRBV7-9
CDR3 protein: CASSFDQGYQETQYF

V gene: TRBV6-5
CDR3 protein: CASSYSGGNTDTQYF

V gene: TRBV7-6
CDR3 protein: CASSMTGPGELFF

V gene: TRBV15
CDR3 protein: CATSKIPGQGSNQPQHF

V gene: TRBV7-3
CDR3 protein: CASSPRGYNEQFF

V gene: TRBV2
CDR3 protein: CASRRSGTNYGYTF

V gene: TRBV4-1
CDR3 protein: CASSQRDTREAFF

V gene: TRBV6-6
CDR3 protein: CASSRQGYGYTF

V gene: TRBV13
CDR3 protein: CASSLDGGRGQPQHF

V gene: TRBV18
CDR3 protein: CASSPKQGWVETQYF

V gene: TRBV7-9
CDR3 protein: CASILAGSSYNEQFF

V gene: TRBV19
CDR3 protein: CASSARDSLREQYF

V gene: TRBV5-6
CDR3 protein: CASSLTSGYTGELFF

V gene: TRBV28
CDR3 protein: CASSPMGDRAAGELFF

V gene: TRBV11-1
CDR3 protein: CASSLGWTGYGYTF

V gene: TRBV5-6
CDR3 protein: CASSLFGTETHNEQFF

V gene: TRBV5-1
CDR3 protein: CASSLAGYGNTIYF

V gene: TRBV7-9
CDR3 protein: CASSLSGQFYEQYF

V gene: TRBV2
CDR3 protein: CASSEGWDRANEKLFF

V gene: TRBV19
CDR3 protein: CASSIGNYNQPQHF

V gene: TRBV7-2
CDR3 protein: CASSLGQQETQYF

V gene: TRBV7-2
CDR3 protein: CASSQRRFQETQYF

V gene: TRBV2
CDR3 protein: CASRWEADTQYF

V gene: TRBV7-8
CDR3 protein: CASSPAGTVHQPQHF

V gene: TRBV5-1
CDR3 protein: CASSLGGHLEVPFF

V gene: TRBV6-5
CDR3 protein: CASSYRPNEQFF

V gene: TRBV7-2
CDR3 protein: CASSLEWTSGSLREQFF

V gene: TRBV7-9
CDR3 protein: CASSLARFF

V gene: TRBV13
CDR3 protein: CASSFSYEQYF